This entry lists 9 T cell receptor beta chains sequenced from one sample in a study of blood T cell repertoires in COVID-19. Repertoires were generated with immunoSEQ multiplex PCR, while TCRdb's copy carries only in-frame clones and drops some. The sample lists fewer than 500,000 clones, roughly 90% occurring once. The sequenced sample was peripheral blood. These receptors were obtained from a man between 18 and 29 years old with COVID-19, enrolled during active disease.

The V call is TRBV5-1, the J call TRBJ2-5; TRBD2 matches 12 bases. Germline CDR1 SGHRS, CDR2 YFSETQ. Trimming cost V 4 bases and J 5 bases; bases outside gene matches: 15. The CDR3 covers 18 residues. Written as DNA, the CDR3 is TGCGCCAGCAGCGCCCGAGATGTAATACTAGCGGGAGGCGAGACCCAGTACTTC. The encoded protein is CASSARDVILAGGETQYF.

V is TRBV24-1 and J is TRBJ2-1, with D unresolved. The V and J ends lost 3 bases and 2 bases respectively, with 13 bases between them. The CDR3 sequence is 16 residues long. Germline V gene lookup returns CDR1 KGHDR and CDR2 SFDVKD. For the CDR3, the DNA is TGTGCCACCAGTGATACGACTGGAATAACCTACAATGAGCAGTTCTTC. It encodes CATSDTTGITYNEQFF.

The gene calls are TRBV10-1 and TRBJ2-3, with 7 nucleotides matching TRBD1. Germline V lookup: CDR1 WNHNN, CDR2 SYGVQD (reference sequence). The J segment lost 4 bases and the V segment lost 10 bases, leaving 2 bases of the junction unmatched. The CDR3 has 11 residues. The CDR3 DNA reads as TGCGCCACGGGGACAGCAGATACGCAGTATTTT. Translation gives CATGTADTQYF.

This clone has just a few counts. This chain links TRBV5-4 with TRBJ1-2; 11 bases fit TRBD1. Germline V CDR1 and CDR2: SGHNT, YYREEE (reference sequence). The ends lost 0 bases at V and 7 bases at J; junction bases unmatched: 8. This CDR3 contains 16 residues. The chain's CDR3 is CASSLAVRGQGGGYTF. Here the CDR3 DNA reads TGTGCCAGCAGCTTGGCCGTTAGGGGACAGGGGGGTGGCTACACCTTC. Drawing the rest from reference TRBV5-4 and TRBJ1-2, the complete variable domain is ETGVTQSPTHLIKTRGQQVTLRCSSQSGHNTVSWYQQALGQGPQFIFQYYREEENGRGNFPPRFSGLQFPNYSSELNVNALELDDSALYLCASSLAVRGQGGGYTFGSGTRLTVV.

The rearrangement links TRBV6-1 to TRBJ2-2; 11 bases fit TRBD1. The J segment lost 2 bases and the V segment lost 4 bases, leaving 3 bases of the junction unmatched. CDR1 is MNHNS, CDR2 SASEGT, per germline. The length of the CDR3 is 16 residues. The CDR3 region is CASSARTGGNTGELFF. CDR3 DNA sequence: TGTGCCAGCAGTGCACGGACAGGGGGCAACACCGGGGAGCTGTTTTTT.

This clone came up a few times. Within the sample, other DNA sequences also encode this same CDR3. The V call is TRBV7-3, the J call TRBJ2-3; 7 positions agree with TRBD2. This CDR3 comprises 15 residues. Germline assignment: CDR1 SGHTA and CDR2 FQGTGA. V gave up 1 base and J gave up 1 base; unmatched junction bases: 2. The CDR3 protein is CASSLSLAGTDTQYF. The CDR3 region has the DNA TGTGCCAGCAGCTTAAGTCTAGCGGGCACAGATACGCAGTATTTT. Variable domain in full (rest from reference TRBV7-3 and TRBJ2-3): GAGVSQTPSNKVTEKGKYVELRCDPISGHTALYWYRQSLGQGPEFLIYFQGTGAADDSGLPNDRFFAVRPEGSVSTLKIQRTERGDSAVYLCASSLSLAGTDTQYFGPGTRLTVL.

The rearrangement joins TRBV3-1 (or the pseudogene TRBV3-2) to TRBJ2-7; TRBD2 aligns across 8 bases. CDR3 length equals 15 residues. Germline CDR1 and CDR2: LGHDT and YNNKEL (reference sequence). The ends lost 1 base at V and 4 bases at J; junction bases unmatched: 6. This CDR3 reads CASSQALAEQYEQYF. As DNA, the CDR3 is TGTGCCAGCAGCCAAGCACTAGCGGAGCAGTACGAGCAGTACTTC.

The genes are TRBV11-3 and TRBJ2-7; 7 nucleotides match TRBD2. Germline lookup yields CDR1 SGHNT and CDR2 YENEEA. The V segment lost 3 bases and the J segment 2 bases; nucleotides outside the gene matches: 7. This CDR3 comprises 15 residues. The CDR3 DNA reads TGTGCCAGCAGCTTTCGGGCTAGCGGAACCTACGAGCAGTACTTC. Translating gives CASSFRASGTYEQYF. Using reference TRBV11-3 and TRBJ2-7 for the parts outside the CDR3, the full variable domain is EAGVVQSPRYKIIEKKQPVAFWCNPISGHNTLYWYLQNLGQGPELLIRYENEEAVDDSQLPKDRFSAERLKGVDSTLKIQPAELGDSAVYLCASSFRASGTYEQYFGPGTRLTVT.

The rearrangement joins TRBV29-1 to TRBJ1-2; tentative D call: TRBD1 (5 bases). The germline gives CDR1 SQVTM, CDR2 ANQGSEA. The CDR3 covers 13 residues. Trimming cost V 7 bases and J 6 bases, with 18 bases left between them. In DNA form, the CDR3 reads TGCAGCGCCGTAGTTATGGCAGGGCATGGCTACACCTTC. Translation gives CSAVVMAGHGYTF.